Following are 13 T cell receptor beta chains from one sample sequenced in a study of T cells after yellow fever vaccination. Each CDR3 protein gets one entry after TCRdb re-called the 5' RACE reads with MiXCR. This sample has 100,000 to 150,000 distinct CDR3 sequences, with 13% to 15% found just once. Sequences were derived from CD8+ T cells sorted from PBMCs, sampled 5 days after the yellow fever booster vaccination. The receptors shown here come from a man younger than 30 who received the YFV17D yellow fever vaccine.

This clonotype was detected only a few times. The CDR3 loop is CSARDPQDRAYQETQYF. The CDR3 nucleotides are TGCAGTGCTAGAGACCCCCAGGACAGGGCATACCAAGAGACCCAGTACTTC. The rearrangement joins TRBV20-1 to TRBJ2-5, with 8 bases identical to TRBD1. Germline-derived CDR1 and CDR2 are DFQATT and SNEGSKA (reference sequence). The junction had 9 bases not matched to a gene; V was cut back by 0 bases and J by 0 bases. The CDR3 covers 17 residues.

The chain has TRBV6-5 and TRBJ2-1; 12 bases are a match to TRBD2. Germline CDR1 MNHEY, CDR2 SVGAGI. V lost 4 bases and J lost 7; bases outside the gene matches: 5. This CDR3 region has 15 residues. The CDR3 reads CASSSSGGAGNEQFF. The CDR3 DNA follows: TGTGCCAGCAGTTCTAGCGGGGGGGCAGGGAATGAGCAGTTCTTC.

This sequence joins TRBV6-1 and TRBJ1-1, with a tentative D call TRBD1 (5 bases). In germline, CDR1 is MNHNS, CDR2 SASEGT. This CDR3 is 15 amino acids long. The V gene lost 1 base and the J gene lost 6 bases, with 15 bases spanning the gap. The CDR3 protein is CASSEVGAGGAEAFF. Written as DNA, the CDR3 is TGTGCCAGCAGTGAAGTAGGGGCCGGGGGGGCTGAAGCTTTCTTT.

This sequence joins TRBV11-2 and TRBJ2-7; D is perhaps TRBD1 (6 bases). The CDR3 loop spans 13 amino acids. Germline-derived CDR1 and CDR2 are SGHAT and FQNNGV. V was clipped by 5 bases and J by 5 bases, with 13 bases between them. The CDR3 DNA follows: TGTGCCAGCAGCACGGTCGCAGGGGACGAGCAGTACGTC. It translates to CASSTVAGDEQYV.

This clonotype came up a few times. The chain uses TRBV5-1 and TRBJ1-1, with D unresolved. Trimming stripped 2 bases from V and 4 bases from J, with 18 bases between. This CDR3 comprises 16 residues. Germline V CDR1 and CDR2: SGHRS, YFSETQ. The CDR3 coding sequence is TGCGCCAGCAGCTTTGACGGAGTCACCACCAGCACTGAAGCTTTCTTT. The encoded protein is CASSFDGVTTSTEAFF.

This chain links TRBV9 with TRBJ1-1, with 8 bases matching TRBD1. The germline V gene has CDR1 SGDLS and CDR2 YYNGEE. The CDR3 runs 15 residues. V lost 4 bases to trimming and J lost 6 bases; unmatched junction nucleotides: 11. DNA of the CDR3: TGTGCCAGCAGCCCTCGACAGGGGATTTACGCTGAAGCTTTCTTT. Translated, it gives CASSPRQGIYAEAFF.

The chain employs TRBV5-5 and TRBJ2-5, with D possibly called TRBD1 or TRBD2 (5 bases each). Germline V gene lookup returns CDR1 SGHKS and CDR2 YYEKEE (reference sequence). The V end was cut by 0 bases, the J end by 5 bases, with 17 bases between. This CDR3 contains 16 residues. In nucleotides, the CDR3 is TGTGCCAGCAGCTTGGAAAATCGTCGGGGCGGGGAGACCCAGTACTTC. The encoded protein is CASSLENRRGGETQYF.

This clonotype turned up a few times. V usage is TRBV4-3 and J usage is TRBJ2-3; D is ambiguous. Germline V CDR1 and CDR2: LGHNA, YSLEER. The CDR3 is 13 residues long. V was shortened by 0 bases and J by 6 bases, with 7 bases between the two germline ends. CDR3 sequence: CASSQERVDTQYF. As DNA, the CDR3 is TGCGCCAGCAGCCAAGAACGTGTGGATACGCAGTATTTT.

This clonotype was seen a few times. V and J are TRBV7-9 and TRBJ1-1, with unresolved D. Germline V lookup: CDR1 SEHNR, CDR2 FQNEAQ (reference sequence). Trimming cost V 2 bases and J 4 bases, with 11 bases left between them. This CDR3 has 14 amino acids. The DNA for the CDR3 is TGTGCCAGCAGCTTACTTAGTAGCGGCACTGAAGCTTTCTTT. This translates into CASSLLSSGTEAFF.

In its sample, this clonotype was seen a few times. J is TRBJ2-5 and V is TRBV1; TRBD2 was called by the table and not checked on the DNA. TRBV1 is a pseudogene. The CDR3 is 18 residues long. DNA of the CDR3: TGCACCAGCAGCCAAGCTAGCGGGGGGGCCGGAGGGAAAGAGACCCAGTACTTC. Protein sequence: CTSSQASGGAGGKETQYF.

The table lists this clonotype with a few counts. This sequence joins TRBV11-2 and TRBJ2-7; D gene ambiguous. CDR1 and CDR2 from the germline V gene are SGHAT and FQNNGV. The V end was cut by 3 bases, the J end by 3 bases, with 9 bases between. There are 13 residues in the CDR3. Here the CDR3 DNA reads TGTGCCAGCAGCTTCGCTCCTAGCTACGAGCAGTACGTC. It yields the protein CASSFAPSYEQYV.

The rearrangement uses TRBV7-6 and TRBJ2-3, with 7 bases identical to TRBD2. From germline, CDR1 is SGHVS and CDR2 FNYEAQ. The CDR3 runs to 15 residues. After removal of 1 base from V and 6 bases from J, the junction contained 7 bases not matched to a gene. The CDR3 DNA follows: TGTGCCAGCAGCTTAGGTCGGGGGGTTATCGATACGCAGTATTTT. Encoded protein: CASSLGRGVIDTQYF.

The chain recombines TRBV4-1 with TRBJ1-2; D is perhaps TRBD1 (6 bases). Trimming cost V 3 bases and J 4 bases, with 18 bases left between them. This CDR3 comprises 16 residues. Germline loops: CDR1 MGHRA, CDR2 YSYEKL. The CDR3 reads CASSQDQNRDSYGYTF. CDR3 nucleotides: TGCGCCAGCAGCCAGGATCAAAACAGGGACTCCTATGGCTACACCTTC.